The sequence of this T cell receptor (beta chain) was determined in a study of OX40 agonist ivuxolimab in advanced cancers. Study results and limitations: Researchers report that CD8+ T cells had, on average, more expanded clones than CD4+.

Concerning this clone itself: What it recognizes is unknown.

Germline values: CDR1 LNHNV, CDR2 YYDKDF (reference sequence). The CDR3 totals 15 residues. Trimming took 7 bases from V and 4 from J; bases not matched to a gene: 9. The data were produced by immunoSEQ multiplex PCR, yet TCRdb's version contains in-frame clones alone and is incomplete. The sample lists 70,000 to 90,000 clones, 70% to 85% occurring once. The J gene is TRBJ2-3, the V gene TRBV15, with 9 bases fitting TRBD2. This TCR came from an adult with an advanced solid tumor such as melanoma, head and neck, liver or kidney cancer. Sequencing was performed on CD4+ or CD8+ T cells sorted from blood, taken in a trial of the OX40 agonist ivuxolimab. CDR3 nucleotide sequence: TGTGCCACCAAGGCGGGCGGGAGGGGGGCAGATACGCAGTATTTT. Its translation: CATKAGGRGADTQYF.